The source of this TCR beta chain is a study of control samples from healthy donors and cancer patients. The V end lost 5 bases, the J end lost 4 bases, and 21 bases lay between the germline ends. Germline values: CDR1 MDHEN, CDR2 SYDVKM. The CDR3 is 16 residues long. TCRdb's copy holds only in-frame clones and misses some; the assay was immunoSEQ multiplex PCR. The data show 40,000 to 60,000 clones, about nine tenths seen once. The chain has TRBV28 and TRBJ2-7; D ambiguous. The sequence was collected from a man aged 45-65 years with head and neck cancer. The sample comprised PBMCs. CDR3 protein: CASSGGEEFPVYEQYF. CDR3 DNA sequence: TGTGCCAGCAGTGGTGGGGAAGAGTTCCCGGTTTACGAGCAGTACTTC.